The rows below give T cell receptor beta chains drawn from one sample of a study of CD8+CD57+ T cells in acquired aplastic anemia. TCRdb processed the reads anew with MiXCR; each CDR3 protein has one entry. The sample holds roughly 170,000 distinct CDR3 sequences, about 44% seen once. The sequenced sample was sorted CD4+, CD8+, or CD8+CD57+ T cells (not recorded which) from PBMCs. The receptors shown here come from a human donor with aplastic anemia. Both conserved end residues are part of each CDR3. A D gene is named only where the DNA matches it firmly. For some rows the clone size is stated as once, few or many, or as a class when expanded; others skip it.

J gene,D gene,CDR3 length,V gene,clone size,CDR3 protein,CDR3 DNA
TRBJ2-3,NA,13,TRBV29-1,NA,CSGKLGFTDTQYF,TGCAGCGGCAAGCTAGGGTTCACAGATACGCAGTATTTT
TRBJ2-5,NA,14,TRBV3-1,many,CASSQDVGSRTQYF,TGTGCCAGCAGCCAAGATGTCGGCAGCAGGACCCAGTACTTC
TRBJ2-7,TRBD2,13,TRBV20-1,NA,CSAGPSGGYEQYF,TGCAGTGCTGGACCTAGCGGGGGCTACGAGCAGTACTTC
TRBJ2-7,NA,14,TRBV10-3,NA,CASSALAGRGEQYF,TGTGCCAGCAGTGCCCTCGCAGGGCGCGGCGAGCAGTACTTC
TRBJ1-1,TRBD1,16,TRBV7-2,many,CASSFVDRGLNTEAFF,TGTGCCAGCAGCTTCGTGGACAGGGGTTTAAACACTGAAGCTTTCTTT
TRBJ2-1,NA,15,TRBV19,few,CASSIWQGKGNEQFF,TGTGCCAGTAGTATTTGGCAGGGCAAAGGCAATGAGCAGTTCTTC
TRBJ1-5,NA,15,TRBV12-3/TRBV12-4,many,CASSPTGQSNQPQHF,TGTGCCAGCAGTCCTACCGGACAGAGCAATCAGCCCCAGCATTTT
TRBJ2-7,TRBD1,13,TRBV29-1,NA,CSARGQGNYEQYF,TGCAGCGCAAGGGGACAGGGCAACTACGAGCAGTACTTC
TRBJ2-5,NA,12,TRBV2,NA,CASSRILGAQYF,TGTGCCAGCAGCCGAATCCTGGGGGCCCAGTACTTC
TRBJ2-7,NA,12,TRBV6-5,many,CASRHGGSEQYF,TGTGCCAGCCGACACGGGGGTAGCGAGCAGTACTTC
TRBJ2-1,TRBD1,15,TRBV3-1,many,CASSLTGGTNNEQFF,TGTGCCAGCAGCCTGACAGGGGGCACGAACAATGAGCAGTTCTTC
TRBJ1-2,NA,14,TRBV4-1,NA,CASSQDWGGWGYTF,TGCGCCAGCAGCCAAGATTGGGGAGGGTGGGGCTACACCTTC
TRBJ2-2,TRBD1,15,TRBV12-3/TRBV12-4,many,CASRLSTGWAGELFF,TGTGCCAGCAGACTCTCGACAGGGTGGGCCGGGGAGCTGTTTTTT
TRBJ1-3,NA,13,TRBV20-1,NA,CSAQPLDGNTIYF,TGCAGTGCCCAGCCCCTTGATGGAAACACCATATATTTT
TRBJ2-1,TRBD1,15,TRBV25-1,NA,CASSKQGRSYNEQFF,TGTGCCAGCAGTAAACAGGGGCGTTCCTACAATGAGCAGTTCTTC
TRBJ1-3,TRBD1,12,TRBV29-1,NA,CGGQVSGNTIYF,TGCGGGGGACAGGTCTCTGGAAACACCATATATTTT
TRBJ1-6,NA,13,TRBV20-1,NA,CSAINQGGSPLHF,TGCAGTGCTATAAATCAGGGTGGTTCACCCCTCCACTTT